The 32 T cell receptor beta chains below come from one sample, sequenced in a study of T cell repertoires in cytomegalovirus infection. MiXCR was run by TCRdb on the reads, yielding one entry per CDR3 protein. This sample yields around 440,000 distinct CDR3 sequences, of which about 10% are seen a single time; about 9.4% belongs to the top ten. Sequenced input: PBMCs. The receptors originated from a human donor in good health (CMV status not recorded). Some clones in this sample may be carry-over from other donors' samples.

The CDR3 nucleotides are TGTGCCAGCTCACTAAAGGGCCCAGATACGCAGTATTTT. This sequence encodes CASSLKGPDTQYF. J is TRBJ2-3 and V is TRBV18; no clear D gene. Trimming left V 4 bases short and J 4 bases short, with 9 bases between. The CDR3 is made up of 13 amino acids. CDR1 and CDR2 from the germline V gene are KGHSH and LQKENI.

This clonotype was seen at least ten times. The gene calls are TRBV7-2 and TRBJ2-5; D not certain. The CDR3 has 13 amino acids. Germline V gene lookup returns CDR1 SGHTA and CDR2 FQGNSA. V shed 3 bases and J shed 5 bases, with 10 bases lying between them. CDR3 region: CASSLGHEETQYF. The CDR3 DNA reads as TGTGCCAGCAGCTTGGGCCACGAGGAGACCCAGTACTTC.

The chain uses TRBV7-9 and TRBJ1-2; a weak D match, TRBD1 (5 bases). The CDR3 sequence is 14 residues long. Trimming shortened V by 8 bases and J by 8 bases, and 21 bases separated the two germline ends. The germline gives CDR1 SEHNR, CDR2 FQNEAQ (reference sequence). CDR3: CASSSEGKGWGYTF. The CDR3 coding sequence is TGTGCCAGCTCGTCGGAGGGGAAGGGTTGGGGCTACACCTTC. Looking up the rest from reference TRBV7-9 and TRBJ1-2 gives the full variable domain: DTGVSQNPRHKITKRGQNVTFRCDPISEHNRLYWYRQTLGQGPEFLTYFQNEAQLEKSRLLSDRFSAERPKGSFSTLEIQRTEQGDSAMYLCASSSEGKGWGYTFGSGTRLTVV.

This clonotype was seen only a few times. This sequence joins TRBV20-1 and TRBJ2-3, with D unresolved. The CDR3 has 14 residues. Trimming pared 0 bases from V and 4 bases from J, leaving 11 bases between. Germline CDR1 reads DFQATT; CDR2 reads SNEGSKA (reference sequence). The CDR3 DNA is TGCAGTGCTAGAGATGCCCCGTGGGCAGATACGCAGTATTTT. It specifies CSARDAPWADTQYF.

The table lists this clonotype with many counts. The J gene is TRBJ1-1, the V gene TRBV7-3, with TRBD1 as a possible D gene (5 bases). V gave up 2 bases and J gave up 8 bases, with 12 bases separating them. The CDR3 length is 13 residues. The germline V gene encodes CDR1 SGHTA and CDR2 FQGTGA. CDR3 protein: CASSLEGVGEAFF. CDR3 in DNA: TGTGCCAGCAGCTTAGAAGGGGTCGGGGAAGCTTTCTTT.

This clonotype was seen many times. The chain uses TRBV13 and TRBJ1-2; perhaps TRBD1 as D (5 bases). Per the germline V gene, CDR1 is PRHDT and CDR2 is FYEKMQ (reference sequence). Trimming pared 2 bases from V and 3 bases from J, leaving 10 bases between. This CDR3 spans 14 amino acids. The CDR3 reads CASSLRGGDYGYTF. The CDR3 DNA sequence: TGTGCCAGCAGCTTAAGGGGCGGTGACTATGGCTACACCTTC.

This clonotype was seen many times. The rearrangement uses TRBV20-1 and TRBJ2-3; TRBD2 matches at 11 bases. V shed 8 bases, J shed 3 bases, and the junction held 7 bases outside the gene matches. This CDR3 is built from 14 residues. The germline gives CDR1 DFQATT, CDR2 SNEGSKA (reference sequence). The CDR3 nucleotides are TGCAGTCCCTTAGCGGGAGGGCCTACAGATACGCAGTATTTT. This sequence encodes CSPLAGGPTDTQYF.

The chain employs TRBV9 and TRBJ2-3, with D maybe TRBD1 (6 bases). Germline V gene lookup returns CDR1 SGDLS and CDR2 YYNGEE. V lost 3 bases, J lost 2 bases, and 13 bases lay in between. This CDR3 is 15 amino acids long. CDR3 coding DNA: TGTGCCAGCAGCGGATCAGGGACATACACAGATACGCAGTATTTT. Translation: CASSGSGTYTDTQYF.

The gene calls are TRBV20-1 and TRBJ2-7; the match to TRBD1 covers 11 bases. Losses at the gene ends were 6 bases for V and 4 bases for J; bases not matched to a gene: 8. Germline-derived CDR1 and CDR2 are DFQATT and SNEGSKA (reference sequence). The length of the CDR3 is 14 residues. Written as DNA, the CDR3 is TGCAGTGCCAATAGAGGACAGGGGGCGTACGAGCAGTACTTC. This sequence encodes CSANRGQGAYEQYF.

The chain is built from TRBV6-1 and TRBJ1-1; D gene unclear. The CDR3 runs 13 residues. Per the germline V gene, CDR1 is MNHNS and CDR2 is SASEGT. Trimming stripped 2 bases from V and 9 bases from J, with 13 bases between. CDR3 sequence: CASSEIVSVQAFF. The CDR3 DNA is TGTGCCAGCAGTGAAATTGTGTCGGTGCAAGCTTTCTTT.

This clonotype was observed at least ten times. CDR3 DNA sequence: TGCGCCAGCAGCTTGCAACAGGGGGACGGGGAGACCCAGTACTTC. Protein product: CASSLQQGDGETQYF. The gene calls are TRBV5-1 and TRBJ2-5; 8 nucleotides agree with TRBD1. The V and J ends lost 1 base and 5 bases, in that order; junction bases with no gene match: 7. Germline V gives CDR1 SGHRS, CDR2 YFSETQ. This CDR3 has 15 amino acids.

This clonotype was counted at least ten times. This sequence joins TRBV7-2 and TRBJ1-4; D is unclear. Germline values: CDR1 SGHTA, CDR2 FQGNSA. V was pared by 5 bases and J by 4 bases, with 11 bases between. CDR3 size: 14 residues. CDR3 residues: CASSEQVYNEKLFF. The DNA for the CDR3 is TGTGCCAGCAGCGAGCAGGTCTATAATGAAAAACTGTTTTTT.

This chain links TRBV20-1 with TRBJ2-7; D possibly uses TRBD1 or TRBD2 (7 bases each). Trimming pared 3 bases from V and 3 bases from J, leaving 18 bases between. The CDR3 loop spans 15 amino acids. Germline assignment: CDR1 DFQATT and CDR2 SNEGSKA (reference sequence). DNA for the CDR3: TGCAGTGCTAGTAGAAGGGGGCCGGGGGGCTACGAGCAGTACTTC. This encodes CSASRRGPGGYEQYF.

This clonotype was seen at least ten times. The V and J genes are TRBV28 and TRBJ1-4; weak D call: TRBD1 (5 bases). Germline V gives CDR1 MDHEN, CDR2 SYDVKM. The germline V and J ends were trimmed by 5 bases and 2 bases, with 9 bases remaining between them. CDR3 length equals 14 residues. The CDR3 sequence: CASSRPGTNEKLFF. CDR3 sequence (DNA): TGTGCCAGCAGTCGGCCAGGGACTAATGAAAAACTGTTTTTT.

Ten or more counts support this clonotype. The rearrangement joins TRBV6-1 to TRBJ1-2; 7 nucleotides match TRBD1. After removal of 6 bases from V and 2 bases from J, the junction contained 6 bases not matched to a gene. Germline-derived CDR1 and CDR2 are MNHNS and SASEGT. The CDR3 is made up of 14 amino acids. The CDR3 DNA sequence: TGTGCCAGCAGCCTCACGGGACAGAACTATGGCTACACCTTC. Amino acids: CASSLTGQNYGYTF.

This clonotype has a handful of counts. V gene TRBV5-5 combines with J gene TRBJ2-2; TRBD2 agrees at 12 bases. The CDR3 loop spans 16 amino acids. Per the germline V gene, CDR1 is SGHKS and CDR2 is YYEKEE (reference sequence). The trim removed 4 bases at V and 6 bases at J, leaving 7 bases unmatched. The CDR3 reads CASSPTSGSSAGELFF. In nucleotides, the CDR3 is TGTGCCAGCAGCCCGACTAGCGGGAGTTCGGCCGGGGAGCTGTTTTTT.

The chain is built from TRBV7-9 and TRBJ1-5, with a weak D call TRBD1 (5 bases). Trimming removed 1 base at V and 0 bases at J, with 19 bases between. CDR1 is SEHNR, CDR2 FQNEAQ, per germline (reference sequence). This CDR3 contains 19 residues. Written as DNA, the CDR3 is TGTGCCAGCAGCTTAGTTGTAGGTTTGGACAACCCTAGCAATCAGCCCCAGCATTTT. It is translated as CASSLVVGLDNPSNQPQHF.

The table lists this clonotype with a few counts. The rearrangement uses TRBV28 and TRBJ1-5, with D hard to call. This CDR3 region has 10 residues. CDR1 is MDHEN, CDR2 SYDVKM, per germline. With 7 bases removed from V and 7 bases from J, the gap between germline ends came to 5 bases. This CDR3 is CASNWQPQHF. The CDR3, as DNA: TGTGCCAGCAATTGGCAGCCCCAGCATTTT.

This clonotype has a count of ten or more. This sequence joins TRBV28 and TRBJ1-5, with D unresolved. V shed 5 bases and J shed 6 bases, with 2 bases lying between them. The germline V gene has CDR1 MDHEN and CDR2 SYDVKM. This CDR3 region has 10 residues. In DNA form, the CDR3 reads TGTGCCAGCAGTGTTCAGCCCCAGCATTTT. This translates into CASSVQPQHF. The full variable domain, completed using reference TRBV28 and TRBJ1-5, is DVKVTQSSRYLVKRTGEKVFLECVQDMDHENMFWYRQDPGLGLRLIYFSYDVKMKEKGDIPEGYSVSREKKERFSLILESASTNQTSMYLCASSVQPQHFGDGTRLSIL.

This clonotype was seen more than once but under ten times. The gene calls are TRBV19 and TRBJ1-2, with 10 bases lining up with TRBD1. The trim removed 10 bases at V and 2 bases at J, leaving 4 bases unmatched. The CDR3 extends over 13 amino acids. Germline lookup yields CDR1 LNHDA and CDR2 SQIVND (reference sequence). In DNA, the CDR3 is TGTGCCACTTGGACAGGGGGGAACTATGGCTACACCTTC. This encodes CATWTGGNYGYTF.

The chain links TRBV5-1 to TRBJ2-2; maybe TRBD2 (6 bases). This CDR3 has 11 residues. The germline gives CDR1 SGHRS, CDR2 YFSETQ. Trimming left V 9 bases short and J 7 bases short, with 10 bases between. CDR3 sequence reads: CATTEGGELFF. CDR3 DNA: TGCGCCACTACGGAGGGCGGGGAGCTGTTTTTT.

This clonotype was picked up many times. The CDR3 nucleotides read TGTGCCAGCAGGTCAGGTCTAGACAATGAGCAGTTCTTC. Its translation: CASRSGLDNEQFF. This chain connects TRBV7-2 to TRBJ2-1; D not certain. V was shortened by 6 bases and J by 5 bases, with 11 bases between the two germline ends. This CDR3 has 13 amino acids. Germline loops: CDR1 SGHTA, CDR2 FQGNSA.

This chain uses TRBV13 with TRBJ2-1, with D possibly TRBD2 on 5 matching bases. CDR3 length: 14 amino acids. Germline V gives CDR1 PRHDT, CDR2 FYEKMQ (reference sequence). V was pared by 4 bases and J by 4 bases, with 11 bases between. The CDR3 nucleotides read TGTGCCAGCAGCTATTCGGAGGAATACAATGAGCAGTTCTTC. It is translated as CASSYSEEYNEQFF. The whole variable domain, filled in from reference TRBV13 and TRBJ2-1, reads AAGVIQSPRHLIKEKRETATLKCYPIPRHDTVYWYQQGPGQDPQFLISFYEKMQSDKGSIPDRFSAQQFSDYHSELNMSSLELGDSALYFCASSYSEEYNEQFFGPGTRLTVL.

This clonotype was seen a few times. This chain uses TRBV27 with TRBJ1-1; D uncertain. Germline V gene data show CDR1 as MNHEY and CDR2 as SMNVEV (reference sequence). The CDR3 runs 13 residues. The V gene lost 7 bases and the J gene lost 0 bases, with 9 bases spanning the gap. The CDR3 region is CASMAALNTEAFF. As DNA, the CDR3 is TGTGCCAGCATGGCGGCCTTGAACACTGAAGCTTTCTTT.

This clonotype was recorded at least ten times. This chain links TRBV18 with TRBJ2-6; D possibly corresponds to TRBD1 (6 bases). V was cut by 2 bases and J by 0 bases, with 14 bases left in between. This CDR3 is built from 18 residues. Germline V gene data show CDR1 as KGHSH and CDR2 as LQKENI. In nucleotides, the CDR3 is TGTGCCAGCTCACCAGGGCAGGGGCCCAGCTCTGGGGCCAACGTCCTGACTTTC. Its translation is CASSPGQGPSSGANVLTF. The full variable domain, with the rest looked up from reference TRBV18 and TRBJ2-6, is NAGVMQNPRHLVRRRGQEARLRCSPMKGHSHVYWYRQLPEEGLKFMVYLQKENIIDESGMPKERFSAEFPKEGPSILRIQQVVRGDSAAYFCASSPGQGPSSGANVLTFGAGSRLTVL.

This clonotype has ten or more counts. CDR3 sequence reads: CASKKGTASVMPQHF. DNA for the CDR3: TGTGCCAGCAAAAAAGGAACTGCCTCGGTGATGCCCCAGCATTTT. The chain combines TRBV2 with TRBJ1-5; no clear D. Trimming took 7 bases from V and 9 from J, leaving 22 bases between them. The CDR3 runs 15 residues. The germline V gene encodes CDR1 SNHLY and CDR2 FYNNEI.

V is TRBV19 and J is TRBJ1-2, with D unresolved. V lost 3 bases and J lost 4, with 15 bases in between. In germline, CDR1 is LNHDA, CDR2 SQIVND (reference sequence). This CDR3 spans 15 amino acids. The CDR3 DNA sequence: TGTGCCAGTAGTATCGGGCAGGTCCTTCCCTATGGCTACACCTTC. This translates into CASSIGQVLPYGYTF.

V is TRBV2 and J is TRBJ2-3, with 8 bases identical to TRBD2. The CDR3 covers 15 residues. CDR1 SNHLY and CDR2 FYNNEI come from the germline V gene. J lost 0 bases, V lost 6 bases, and 5 bases had no gene match. CDR3 sequence (DNA): TGTGCCAGCAGCCACCAGCGGGGGAGCACAGATACGCAGTATTTT. The encoded protein is CASSHQRGSTDTQYF.

This clonotype was seen a handful of times. This chain joins TRBV2 and TRBJ1-2; D is undetermined. Germline CDR1 is SNHLY and CDR2 is FYNNEI. With 6 bases removed from V and 8 bases from J, the gap between germline ends came to 10 bases. The CDR3 is 11 amino acids. The CDR3 spells CASRDANGYTF. Written as DNA, the CDR3 is TGTGCCAGCAGGGACGCGAACGGCTACACCTTC.

A few counts support this clonotype. The chain links TRBV19 to TRBJ1-2; the D gene is possibly TRBD1 (5 bases). Germline V CDR1 and CDR2: LNHDA, SQIVND (reference sequence). V was cut by 0 bases and J by 4 bases, with 15 bases left in between. The CDR3 spans 16 residues. The CDR3, as DNA: TGTGCCAGTAGTATAGATCTGTGGACAAGACCCTATGGCTACACCTTC. Protein: CASSIDLWTRPYGYTF.

This clonotype turned up a few times. This may arise from a read error, as a much more abundant clone is one base away. The chain carries TRBV10-3 and TRBJ2-1, with unresolved D. Germline-derived CDR1 and CDR2 are ENHRY and SYGVKD. The CDR3 covers 14 residues. CDR3: CATTIGQRGNERFF. The CDR3 DNA follows: TGTGCCACCACCATTGGGCAGCGCGGCAATGAGCGGTTCTTC.

This clonotype was found a few times. The J gene is TRBJ2-5, the V gene TRBV20-1, with D unresolved. The CDR3 is 14 amino acids. Trimming shortened V by 4 bases and J by 9 bases, and 21 bases separated the two germline ends. The germline V gene has CDR1 DFQATT and CDR2 SNEGSKA (reference sequence). The CDR3 sequence is CSAMKYSPAVAQYF. The CDR3 nucleotides are TGCAGTGCTATGAAGTACAGTCCTGCTGTGGCCCAGTACTTC.